Presented here are 17 T cell receptor beta chains from one specimen sequenced in a study of blood T cell repertoires in COVID-19. Clones were read by immunoSEQ multiplex PCR, and TCRdb kept only the in-frame ones, dropping some. The data contain 130,000 to 150,000 clones, approximately 83% of them singletons. Sequencing was performed on PBMCs or T cells enriched from blood (not recorded which). These TCRs come from a man in his forties or fifties who had recovered from COVID-19.

The chain recombines TRBV27 with TRBJ2-7; tentatively, D is TRBD1 (6 bases). The CDR3 spans 14 residues. The V gene's germline CDR1 is MNHEY and CDR2 SMNVEV (reference sequence). Trimming left V 3 bases short and J 0 bases short, with 9 bases between. CDR3 DNA: TGTGCCAGCAGTTTTACAGGGAGCTCCTACGAGCAGTACTTC. Amino acids: CASSFTGSSYEQYF.

The chain is built from TRBV24-1 and TRBJ1-3, with TRBD1 as a possible D gene (6 bases). CDR1 KGHDR and CDR2 SFDVKD come from the germline V gene. Between the trimmed V and J ends, which lost 0 bases and 2 bases, there was a span of 13 bases. This CDR3 has 17 residues. As DNA, the CDR3 is TGTGCCACCAGTGATTTGAAGGGGGGGAGTCCTGGAAACACCATATATTTT. Translated: CATSDLKGGSPGNTIYF.

The V gene is TRBV5-1, the J gene TRBJ2-5, with D possibly being TRBD1 (5 bases). CDR3 length: 14 residues. Trimming pared 6 bases from V and 3 bases from J, leaving 15 bases between. Germline V gene data show CDR1 as SGHRS and CDR2 as YFSETQ. The CDR3 DNA reads as TGCGCCAGCAAGGAAGGGGCGGTAAAAGAGACCCAGTACTTC. It encodes CASKEGAVKETQYF.

The rearrangement joins TRBV9 to TRBJ1-3; D perhaps matches TRBD1 (6 bases). V was clipped by 4 bases and J by 8 bases, with 16 bases between them. This CDR3 has 14 residues. The germline gives CDR1 SGDLS, CDR2 YYNGEE. The CDR3: CASSPRGASYTIYF. CDR3 in DNA: TGTGCCAGCAGCCCACGGGGGGCGAGTTACACCATATATTTT.

This clone was counted a single time. V gene TRBV14 combines with J gene TRBJ2-7; D might be TRBD1 (5 bases). The CDR3 has 16 residues. V was shortened by 5 bases and J by 2 bases, with 19 bases between the two germline ends. CDR1 and CDR2 from the germline V gene are SGHDN and FVKESK. The CDR3 reads CASSAAYRKKTYEQYF. The CDR3 DNA is TGTGCCAGCAGCGCTGCATACAGGAAGAAGACCTACGAGCAGTACTTC.

V usage is TRBV10-1 and J usage is TRBJ1-4; 7 nucleotides align to TRBD1. The germline V gene encodes CDR1 WNHNN and CDR2 SYGVQD (reference sequence). The CDR3 loop spans 16 amino acids. Trimming took 1 base from V and 5 from J; bases not matched to a gene: 7. CDR3: CASSEWSRDSNEKLFF. The CDR3 bases are TGCGCCAGCAGTGAGTGGAGTAGGGACAGCAATGAAAAACTGTTTTTT.

V and J are TRBV5-8 and TRBJ2-7, with TRBD1 matching 7 bases. Germline-derived CDR1 and CDR2 are SGHTS and YDEGEE. The length of the CDR3 is 14 residues. Trimming removed 3 bases from V and 2 bases from J; junction bases left unmatched: 5. The CDR3 protein is CASSSRQGPYEQYF. As DNA, the CDR3 is TGTGCCAGCAGCTCCAGACAGGGACCCTACGAGCAGTACTTC.

The CDR3: CAWRGTVNNSPLHF. In DNA form, the CDR3 reads TGTGCCTGGAGAGGGACAGTAAATAATTCACCCCTCCACTTT. The chain recombines TRBV30 with TRBJ1-6; 7 bases match TRBD1. V shed 3 bases and J 5 bases; nucleotides not matched to a gene: 4. CDR1 and CDR2 from the germline V gene are GTSNPN and SVGIG (reference sequence). The CDR3 runs to 14 residues.

This chain joins TRBV7-9 and TRBJ1-1; weak D call: TRBD1 (5 bases). CDR3 length: 15 amino acids. The V end was cut by 5 bases, the J end by 4 bases, with 17 bases between. The germline V gene encodes CDR1 SEHNR and CDR2 FQNEAQ (reference sequence). CDR3 in DNA: TGTGCCAGCAGCACAAACCAGGGTATGGCCACTGAAGCTTTCTTT. This translates into CASSTNQGMATEAFF.

This chain links TRBV5-1 with TRBJ1-2; D is possibly TRBD1 (5 bases). Germline-derived CDR1 and CDR2 are SGHRS and YFSETQ. Trimming stripped 3 bases from V and 8 bases from J, with 11 bases between. There are 12 residues in the CDR3. The CDR3 reads CASSSDMWGYTF. CDR3 bases: TGCGCCAGCAGCTCGGACATGTGGGGCTACACCTTC. Full variable domain (missing parts from reference TRBV5-1 and TRBJ1-2): KAGVTQTPRYLIKTRGQQVTLSCSPISGHRSVSWYQQTPGQGLQFLFEYFSETQRNKGNFPGRFSGRQFSNSRSEMNVSTLELGDSALYLCASSSDMWGYTFGSGTRLTVV.

The rearrangement joins TRBV7-2 to TRBJ2-1; TRBD1 agrees at 10 bases. The V and J ends lost 0 bases and 7 bases, in that order; junction bases with no gene match: 6. Germline CDR1 is SGHTA and CDR2 is FQGNSA. CDR3 length: 16 amino acids. The CDR3 DNA sequence: TGTGCCAGCAGCTTAGCCGGGACAGGGGAAGGGAATGAGCAGTTCTTC. It codes for CASSLAGTGEGNEQFF.

The gene calls are TRBV11-2 and TRBJ2-1; 8 bases are a match to TRBD2. Germline V gene lookup returns CDR1 SGHAT and CDR2 FQNNGV. This CDR3 spans 15 amino acids. The trim removed 6 bases at V and 7 bases at J, leaving 11 bases unmatched. Here the CDR3 DNA reads TGTGCCAGCAGGTTCGCCGGGACTAGAAGGAATGAGCAGTTCTTC. It encodes CASRFAGTRRNEQFF.

The rearrangement uses TRBV9 and TRBJ1-1; maybe TRBD1 (6 bases). The CDR3 runs to 16 residues. Between the trimmed V and J ends, which lost 0 bases and 5 bases, there was a span of 17 bases. The germline V gene encodes CDR1 SGDLS and CDR2 YYNGEE. CDR3 in amino acids: CASSVADQGRWTEAFF. The CDR3 DNA is TGTGCCAGCAGCGTAGCCGACCAGGGGCGGTGGACTGAAGCTTTCTTT.

This chain uses TRBV6-1 with TRBJ1-2, with a possible D match to TRBD1 (5 bases). CDR1 MNHNS and CDR2 SASEGT come from the germline V gene. The CDR3 has 15 amino acids. V was clipped by 0 bases and J by 2 bases, with 10 bases between them. The CDR3: CASSEAQGRNYGYTF. The CDR3 DNA reads TGTGCCAGCAGTGAAGCTCAGGGCAGGAACTATGGCTACACCTTC.

The chain couples TRBV4-3 to TRBJ1-1; 7 bases are a match to TRBD1. The V segment lost 3 bases and the J segment 7 bases; nucleotides outside the gene matches: 5. There are 13 residues in the CDR3. Looked up from germline, CDR1 is LGHNA and CDR2 is YSLEER. The CDR3 is CASSQRQGDEAFF. The CDR3 coding sequence is TGCGCCAGCAGCCAGAGACAGGGCGATGAAGCTTTCTTT.

The chain uses TRBV16 and TRBJ2-5; TRBD1 might be the D (5 bases). There are 14 residues in the CDR3. Trimming shortened V by 2 bases and J by 1 base, and 8 bases separated the two germline ends. The germline CDR1 and CDR2 sequences are KGHSY and FQNENV. The CDR3 sequence: CASSQGAAQETQYF. In DNA form, the CDR3 reads TGTGCCAGCAGCCAAGGGGCGGCCCAAGAGACCCAGTACTTC.

V is TRBV13 and J is TRBJ1-6, with TRBD1 matching over 11 bases. V trimming: 0 bases; J trimming: 14 bases; junction bases outside the gene matches: 6. The CDR3 has 15 residues. The germline gives CDR1 PRHDT, CDR2 FYEKMQ (reference sequence). For the CDR3, the DNA is TGTGCCAGCAGCTTAGGCGGACAGGGGGCTAGAGCCCTCCACTTT. Amino acids: CASSLGGQGARALHF. Supplemented by reference TRBV13 and TRBJ1-6, the full variable domain reads AAGVIQSPRHLIKEKRETATLKCYPIPRHDTVYWYQQGPGQDPQFLISFYEKMQSDKGSIPDRFSAQQFSDYHSELNMSSLELGDSALYFCASSLGGQGARALHFGNGTRLTVT.